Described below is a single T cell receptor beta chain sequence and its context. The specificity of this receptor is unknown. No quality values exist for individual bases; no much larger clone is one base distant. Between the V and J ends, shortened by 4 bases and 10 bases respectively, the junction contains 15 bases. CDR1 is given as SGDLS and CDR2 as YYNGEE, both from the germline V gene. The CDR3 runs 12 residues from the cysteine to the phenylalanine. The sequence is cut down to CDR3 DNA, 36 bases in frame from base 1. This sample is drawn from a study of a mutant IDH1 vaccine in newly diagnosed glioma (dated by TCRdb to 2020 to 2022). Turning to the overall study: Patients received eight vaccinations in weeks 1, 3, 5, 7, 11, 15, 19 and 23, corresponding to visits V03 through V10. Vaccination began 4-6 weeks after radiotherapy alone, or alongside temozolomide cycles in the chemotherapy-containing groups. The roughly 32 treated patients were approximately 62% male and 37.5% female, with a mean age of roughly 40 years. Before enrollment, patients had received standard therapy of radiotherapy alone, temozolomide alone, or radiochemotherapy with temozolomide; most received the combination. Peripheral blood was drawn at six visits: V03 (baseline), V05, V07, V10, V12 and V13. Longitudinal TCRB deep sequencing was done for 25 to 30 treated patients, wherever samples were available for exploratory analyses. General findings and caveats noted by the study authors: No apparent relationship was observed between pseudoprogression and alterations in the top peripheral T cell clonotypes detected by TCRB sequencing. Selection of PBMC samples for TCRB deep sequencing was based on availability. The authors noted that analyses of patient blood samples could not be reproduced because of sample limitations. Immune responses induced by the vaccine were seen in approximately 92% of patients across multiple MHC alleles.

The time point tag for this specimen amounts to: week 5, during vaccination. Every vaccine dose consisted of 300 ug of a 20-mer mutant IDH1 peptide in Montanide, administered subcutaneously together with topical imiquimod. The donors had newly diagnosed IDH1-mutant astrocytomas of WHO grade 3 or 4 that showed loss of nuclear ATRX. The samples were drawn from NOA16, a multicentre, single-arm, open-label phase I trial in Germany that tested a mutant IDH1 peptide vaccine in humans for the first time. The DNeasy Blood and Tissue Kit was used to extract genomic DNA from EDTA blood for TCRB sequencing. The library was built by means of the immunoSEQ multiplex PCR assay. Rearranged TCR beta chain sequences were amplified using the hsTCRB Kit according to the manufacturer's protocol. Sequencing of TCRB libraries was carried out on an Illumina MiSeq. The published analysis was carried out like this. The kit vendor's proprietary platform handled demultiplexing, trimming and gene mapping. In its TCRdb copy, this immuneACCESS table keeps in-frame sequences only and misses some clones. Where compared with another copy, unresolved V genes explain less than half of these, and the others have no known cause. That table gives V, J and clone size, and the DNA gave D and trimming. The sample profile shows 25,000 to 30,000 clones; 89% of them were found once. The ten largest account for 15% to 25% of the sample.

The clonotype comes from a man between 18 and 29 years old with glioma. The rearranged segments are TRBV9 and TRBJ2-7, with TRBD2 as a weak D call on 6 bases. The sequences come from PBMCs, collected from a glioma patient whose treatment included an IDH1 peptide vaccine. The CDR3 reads CASSPHGTLQYF. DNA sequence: TGTGCCAGCAGCCCACATGGGACTCTACAGTACTTC.